This paragraph covers one TCR beta chain sequence. This entry is derived from a study of spatial heterogeneity in lung cancer. The sample's time point: sample taken at primary tumor resection. Unsorted samples of tumor, nontumor lung or frozen PBMC had their whole RNA sequenced. Donors were approximately 70 untreated early-stage non-small cell lung cancer patients. Single TCR cDNA molecules each had their own unique molecular identifier. TCRdb reanalysed the 5' RACE reads using MiXCR and keeps one entry per CDR3 protein. The repertoire holds approximately 82,000 distinct CDR3 sequences, around 13% seen once, with 3.5% to 5.5% in the top ten. Per the germline V gene, CDR1 is DFQATT and CDR2 is SNEGSKA (reference sequence). The V and J ends lost 6 bases and 5 bases respectively, with 18 bases between them. This CDR3 comprises 14 residues.

Specimen: PBMCs, collected at surgery. The rearrangement joins TRBV20-1 to TRBJ2-3; maybe TRBD2 (5 bases). The sequence came from a male donor with early-stage non-small cell lung cancer. CDR3 region: CSALSRLRGDTQYF. The CDR3 DNA is TGCAGTGCCTTATCGCGCCTCCGGGGAGATACGCAGTATTTT.